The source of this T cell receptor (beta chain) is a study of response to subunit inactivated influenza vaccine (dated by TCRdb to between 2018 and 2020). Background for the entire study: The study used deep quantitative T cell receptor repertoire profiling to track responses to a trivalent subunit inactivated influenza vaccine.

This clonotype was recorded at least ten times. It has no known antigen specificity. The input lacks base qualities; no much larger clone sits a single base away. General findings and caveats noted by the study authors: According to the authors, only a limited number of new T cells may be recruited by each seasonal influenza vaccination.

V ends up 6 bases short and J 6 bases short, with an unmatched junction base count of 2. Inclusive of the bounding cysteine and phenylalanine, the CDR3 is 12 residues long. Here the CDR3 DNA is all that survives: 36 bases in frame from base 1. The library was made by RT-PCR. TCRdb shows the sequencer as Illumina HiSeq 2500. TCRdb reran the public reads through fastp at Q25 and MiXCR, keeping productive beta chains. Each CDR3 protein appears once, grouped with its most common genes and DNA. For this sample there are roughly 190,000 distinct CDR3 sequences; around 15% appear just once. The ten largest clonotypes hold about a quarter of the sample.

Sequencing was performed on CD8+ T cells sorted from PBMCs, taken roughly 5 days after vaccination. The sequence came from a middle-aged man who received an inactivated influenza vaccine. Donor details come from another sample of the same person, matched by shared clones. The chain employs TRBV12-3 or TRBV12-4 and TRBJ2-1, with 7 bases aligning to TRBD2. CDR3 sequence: CASRGTTNEQFF. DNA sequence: TGTGCCAGCAGGGGGACTACCAATGAGCAGTTCTTC.